Listed below are T cell receptor beta chains from one sample, sequenced in a study of technical replicates of blood from several donors. Assay used: immunoSEQ multiplex PCR; TCRdb lists only in-frame clones, some missing. The table shows around 92,000 clones, with 95% occurring only once. The sample was T cells isolated from PBMCs. These receptors were taken from a human donor in good health. The CDR3 runs from the conserved cysteine through the conserved F or W. Each record gives: V gene, clone size, D gene, J gene, CDR3 protein, CDR3 DNA. The D gene is left open where the match is weak. For some rows the clone size is stated as once, few or many, or as a class when expanded; others skip it.

V: TRBV19
size: once
D: TRBD1
J: TRBJ2-7
CDR3: CASSLYLGGQSTYEQYF
DNA: TGTGCCAGTAGTCTCTACCTAGGGGGACAGTCGACCTACGAGCAGTACTTC

V: TRBV2
size: -
D: TRBD2
J: TRBJ2-3
CDR3: CASSVRGGRPDTQYF
DNA: TGTGCCAGCAGTGTGCGGGGGGGCCGACCAGATACGCAGTATTTT

V: TRBV5-1
size: -
D: TRBD2
J: TRBJ2-3
CDR3: CASSRLAGSTDTQYF
DNA: TGCGCCAGCAGCCGACTAGCGGGGAGCACAGATACGCAGTATTTT

V: TRBV19
size: once
D: -
J: TRBJ2-5
CDR3: CASSINSGSGGETQYF
DNA: TGTGCCAGTAGTATAAATTCTGGGAGCGGAGGAGAGACCCAGTACTTC

V: TRBV4-1
size: -
D: TRBD1
J: TRBJ1-4
CDR3: CASSRITGAQATNEKLFF
DNA: TGCGCCAGCAGCCGAATAACAGGGGCGCAAGCAACTAATGAAAAACTGTTTTTT

V: TRBV19
size: -
D: TRBD1
J: TRBJ1-2
CDR3: CASSITQGAIGGYTF
DNA: TGTGCCAGTAGTATAACGCAGGGGGCTATCGGTGGCTACACCTTC

V: TRBV28
size: once
D: TRBD2
J: TRBJ2-1
CDR3: CASSLTSGSGNEQFF
DNA: TGTGCCAGCAGCTTAACTAGCGGGAGTGGTAATGAGCAGTTCTTC

V: TRBV27
size: -
D: TRBD1
J: TRBJ2-5
CDR3: CASSSGTGSFEETQYF
DNA: TGTGCCAGCAGTTCCGGGACAGGGTCTTTCGAAGAGACCCAGTACTTC

V: TRBV7-9
size: -
D: -
J: TRBJ1-1
CDR3: CASSFTQNTEAFF
DNA: TGTGCCAGCAGCTTTACACAGAACACTGAAGCTTTCTTT

V: TRBV7-9
size: -
D: -
J: TRBJ1-1
CDR3: CASSETGRVQAFF
DNA: TGTGCCAGCAGTGAAACAGGGAGGGTCCAAGCTTTCTTT

V: TRBV5-6
size: once
D: -
J: TRBJ2-7
CDR3: CASFSLALGGYEQYF
DNA: TGTGCCAGCTTTTCTTTGGCCCTTGGAGGCTACGAGCAGTACTTC

V: TRBV7-9
size: -
D: TRBD1
J: TRBJ1-5
CDR3: CASSIGTGSNQPQHF
DNA: TGTGCCAGCAGCATAGGGACAGGGAGCAATCAGCCCCAGCATTTT

V: TRBV9
size: -
D: -
J: TRBJ1-6
CDR3: CASGPAGGDSPLHF
DNA: TGTGCCAGCGGGCCGGCTGGGGGGGATTCACCCCTCCACTTT

V: TRBV10-1
size: -
D: TRBD2
J: TRBJ2-1
CDR3: CASSESQLAGNQFF
DNA: TGCGCCAGCAGTGAGTCGCAACTAGCGGGGAATCAGTTCTTC

V: TRBV5-1
size: -
D: TRBD1
J: TRBJ2-2
CDR3: CASSRTGQGSNTGELFF
DNA: TGCGCCAGCAGCAGGACCGGACAGGGTTCGAACACCGGGGAGCTGTTTTTT

V: TRBV5-1
size: -
D: -
J: TRBJ2-1
CDR3: CASRRVADNNEQFF
DNA: TGCGCCAGCAGACGGGTAGCGGATAACAATGAGCAGTTCTTC